This T cell receptor beta chain was observed in a study of neurological immune-mediated disorders. This clonotype has at least ten counts. Every sequencing run generated in excess of 180 million TCR-beta sequences. These sequences covered 15-18 subjects. TCRdb reanalysed the 5' RACE reads using MiXCR and keeps one entry per CDR3 protein. Here the sample spans about 59,000 distinct CDR3 sequences, around 3.4% being singletons. This sequence was found in a woman under 40 with multiple sclerosis. The source material was PBMCs.

The DNA for the CDR3 is TGCAGTGCTAGAAGGGTGCCAGCGGAAAGCACAGATACGCAGTATTTT. This codes for CSARRVPAESTDTQYF. The rearrangement uses TRBV20-1 and TRBJ2-3; D perhaps matches TRBD2 (5 bases). CDR1 DFQATT and CDR2 SNEGSKA come from the germline V gene (reference sequence). This CDR3 spans 16 amino acids. V was clipped by 2 bases and J by 0 bases, with 15 bases between them.